This entry is about one T cell receptor (beta chain). This sample was taken from a study of Ad26.COV2.S vaccination and SARS-CoV-2 variants. The treatment: about 20 received Ad26.COV2.S at low or high dose, single or two shots; 5 received placebo; per-sample allocation not given. On day 63 after the first injection, vaccine and placebo recipients gave samples. The method was immunoSEQ multiplex PCR; TCRdb's version includes in-frame clones alone and lacks a portion of them. The data contain hundreds of thousands of clones, around 89% of them singletons. Germline CDR1 reads MNHEY; CDR2 reads SMNVEV (reference sequence). V gave up 8 bases and J gave up 2 bases, with 16 bases separating them. The CDR3 runs to 15 residues.

The TCR comes from a person aged 18 to 59 who received the Ad26.COV2.S COVID-19 vaccine or a placebo. The material was peripheral blood, obtained in a trial of Ad26.COV2.S vaccine versus placebo. V and J are TRBV27 and TRBJ2-1, with D perhaps matching TRBD1 (5 bases). CDR3 residues: CASSLGRVPYNEQFF. In DNA form, the CDR3 reads TGTGCCAGCTCCCTCGGCAGGGTGCCCTACAATGAGCAGTTCTTC.